This T cell receptor (beta chain) was documented in a study of regulatory T cells in long-lasting Graves disease. V gave up 6 bases and J gave up 1 base, with 12 bases separating them. The CDR3 length is 14 residues. Germline CDR1 reads MNHNS; CDR2 reads SASEGT. As for time point: newly diagnosed GD, antithyroid drugs for less than 3 months. With RNA extracted from PBMCs as input, the TCR library was made. There are a few counts of this clonotype. Its target is not known. For TCR beta, libraries came from iRepertoire HTBI primers and Arm-PCR of CDR3 regions. TCRdb used MiXCR to reprocess the multiplex PCR reads, holding one entry per CDR3 protein. Here the sample spans about 430,000 distinct CDR3 sequences, roughly 15% being singletons. Study-level points and caveats: Rather than thyroid tissue, only peripheral blood underwent study.

These sequences were also reported in another study, on T cells in Graves' hyperthyroidism and ophthalmopathy.

The receptor comes from a woman aged 40-49 years with Graves disease. Sequences were derived from peripheral blood mononuclear cells (PBMCs), sampled at new diagnosis, from a patient treated with antithyroid drugs. This sequence joins TRBV6-1 and TRBJ1-2; a possible D gene is TRBD1 (5 bases). The CDR3 bases are TGTGCCAGCAGCCCAGGGACTAATAACTATGGCTACACCTTC. This sequence encodes CASSPGTNNYGYTF.